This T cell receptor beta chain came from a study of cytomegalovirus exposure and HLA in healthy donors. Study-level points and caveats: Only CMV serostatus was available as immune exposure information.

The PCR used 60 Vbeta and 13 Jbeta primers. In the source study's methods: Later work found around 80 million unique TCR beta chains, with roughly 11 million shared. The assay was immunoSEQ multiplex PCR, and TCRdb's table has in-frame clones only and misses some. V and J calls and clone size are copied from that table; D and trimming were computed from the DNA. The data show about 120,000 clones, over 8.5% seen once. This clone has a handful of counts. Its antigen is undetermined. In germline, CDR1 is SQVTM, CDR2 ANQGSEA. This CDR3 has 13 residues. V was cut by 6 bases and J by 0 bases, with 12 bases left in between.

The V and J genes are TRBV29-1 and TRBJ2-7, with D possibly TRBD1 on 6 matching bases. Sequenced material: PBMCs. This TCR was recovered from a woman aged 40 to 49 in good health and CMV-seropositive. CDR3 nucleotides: TGCAGCGTCACAACAGGGAGCTCCTACGAGCAGTACTTC. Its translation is CSVTTGSSYEQYF.